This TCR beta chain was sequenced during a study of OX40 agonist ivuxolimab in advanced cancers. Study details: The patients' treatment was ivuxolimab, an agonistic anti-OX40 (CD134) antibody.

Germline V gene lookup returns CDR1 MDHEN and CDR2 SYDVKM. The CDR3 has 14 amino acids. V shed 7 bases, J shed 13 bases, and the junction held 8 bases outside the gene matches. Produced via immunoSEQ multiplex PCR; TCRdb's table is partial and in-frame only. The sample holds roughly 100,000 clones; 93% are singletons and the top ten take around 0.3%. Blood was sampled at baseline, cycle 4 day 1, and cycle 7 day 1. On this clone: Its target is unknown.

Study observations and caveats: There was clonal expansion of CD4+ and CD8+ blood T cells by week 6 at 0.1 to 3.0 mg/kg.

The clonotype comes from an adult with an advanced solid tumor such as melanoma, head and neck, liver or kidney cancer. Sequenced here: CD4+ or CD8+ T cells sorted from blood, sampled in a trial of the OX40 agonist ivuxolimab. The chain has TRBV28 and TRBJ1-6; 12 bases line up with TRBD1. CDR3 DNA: TGTGCCAGCACCGAGGGACAGGGGGCTCGGCCCCTCCACTTT. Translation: CASTEGQGARPLHF. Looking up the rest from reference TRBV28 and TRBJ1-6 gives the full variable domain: DVKVTQSSRYLVKRTGEKVFLECVQDMDHENMFWYRQDPGLGLRLIYFSYDVKMKEKGDIPEGYSVSREKKERFSLILESASTNQTSMYLCASTEGQGARPLHFGNGTRLTVT.